In its sample, the clone carrying this T cell receptor (beta chain) was seen many times. The sample belongs to a study of T cells in Graves' hyperthyroidism and ophthalmopathy. TCR beta CDR3 region amplification was performed from RNA transcripts. First-round RT-PCR with HTBI primers amplified the TCR CDR3 region. TCRdb reanalysed the multiplex PCR reads using MiXCR and keeps one entry per CDR3 protein. The repertoire holds hundreds of thousands of distinct CDR3 sequences, with less than 25% as singletons. CDR1 SGHTA and CDR2 FQGNSA come from the germline V gene. The CDR3 runs to 16 residues. After removal of 5 bases from V and 6 bases from J, the junction contained 16 bases not matched to a gene. Ophthalmopathy in the patients scored at least 3 on Clinical Activity Score and at least 4 on NOSPECS grade, lasting under 3 months.

Material: blood. This clonotype originated in a man aged 25-45 years with Graves' ophthalmopathy. This chain joins TRBV7-2 and TRBJ2-7, with TRBD1 matching over 7 bases. CDR3 nucleotides: TGTGCCAGCAGCGCCGATTGGACAGGCTCTGGGGGCGAGCAGTACTTC. Encoded protein: CASSADWTGSGGEQYF.